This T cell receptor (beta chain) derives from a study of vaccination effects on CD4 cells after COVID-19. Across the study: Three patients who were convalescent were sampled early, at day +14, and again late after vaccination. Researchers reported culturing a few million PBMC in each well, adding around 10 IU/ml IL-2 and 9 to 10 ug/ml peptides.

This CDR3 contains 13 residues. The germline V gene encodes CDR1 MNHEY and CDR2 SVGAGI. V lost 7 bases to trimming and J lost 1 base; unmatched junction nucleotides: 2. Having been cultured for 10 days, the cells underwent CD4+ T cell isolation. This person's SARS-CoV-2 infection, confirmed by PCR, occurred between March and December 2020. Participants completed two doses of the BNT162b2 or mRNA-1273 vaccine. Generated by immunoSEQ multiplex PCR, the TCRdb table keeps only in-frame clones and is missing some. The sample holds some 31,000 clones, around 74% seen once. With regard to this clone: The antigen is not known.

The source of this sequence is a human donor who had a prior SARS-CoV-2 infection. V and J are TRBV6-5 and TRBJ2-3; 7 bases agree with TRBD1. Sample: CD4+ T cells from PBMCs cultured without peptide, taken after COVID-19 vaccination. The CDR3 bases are TGTGCCAGCACAACAGGGGGCACAGATACGCAGTATTTT. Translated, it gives CASTTGGTDTQYF.